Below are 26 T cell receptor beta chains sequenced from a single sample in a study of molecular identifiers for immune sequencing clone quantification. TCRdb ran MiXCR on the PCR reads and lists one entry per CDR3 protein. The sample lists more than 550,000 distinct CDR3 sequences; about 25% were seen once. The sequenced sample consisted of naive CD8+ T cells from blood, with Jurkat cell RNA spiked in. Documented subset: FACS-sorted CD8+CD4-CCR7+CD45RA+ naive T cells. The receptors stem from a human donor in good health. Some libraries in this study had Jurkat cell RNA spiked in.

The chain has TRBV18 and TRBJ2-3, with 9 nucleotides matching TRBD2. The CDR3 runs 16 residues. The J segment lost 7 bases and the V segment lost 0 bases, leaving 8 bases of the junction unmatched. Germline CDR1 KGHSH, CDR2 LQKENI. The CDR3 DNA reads TGTGCCAGCTCACCACCAGGCGGGGGGGTCCGGAATACGCAGTATTTT. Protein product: CASSPPGGGVRNTQYF.

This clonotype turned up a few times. In DNA form, the CDR3 reads TGCGCCAGCAGCCTCCTTCGGGGGGCAGGGAGCAATGAGCAGTTCTTC. It translates to CASSLLRGAGSNEQFF. The chain couples TRBV4-3 to TRBJ2-1; TRBD2 might be the D (7 bases). This CDR3 comprises 16 residues. Germline CDR1 and CDR2: LGHNA and YSLEER. The V and J ends lost 4 bases and 6 bases respectively, with 19 bases between them.

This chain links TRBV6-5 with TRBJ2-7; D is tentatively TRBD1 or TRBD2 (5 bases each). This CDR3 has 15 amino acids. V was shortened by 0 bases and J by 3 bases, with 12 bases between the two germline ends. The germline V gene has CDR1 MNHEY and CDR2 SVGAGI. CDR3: CASSYSHGTNYEQYF. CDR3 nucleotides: TGTGCCAGCAGTTACTCTCACGGGACGAACTACGAGCAGTACTTC.

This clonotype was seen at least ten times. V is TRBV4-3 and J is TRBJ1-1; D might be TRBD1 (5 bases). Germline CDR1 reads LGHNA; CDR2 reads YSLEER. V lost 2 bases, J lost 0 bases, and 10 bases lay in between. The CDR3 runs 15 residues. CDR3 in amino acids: CASSQSTAMNTEAFF. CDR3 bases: TGCGCCAGCAGCCAATCGACAGCGATGAACACTGAAGCTTTCTTT.

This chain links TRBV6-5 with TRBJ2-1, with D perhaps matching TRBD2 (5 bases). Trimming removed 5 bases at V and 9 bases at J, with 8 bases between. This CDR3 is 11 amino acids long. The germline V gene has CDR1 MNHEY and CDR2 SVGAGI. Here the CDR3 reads CASSTRGEQFF. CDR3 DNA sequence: TGTGCCAGCAGTACCCGGGGTGAGCAGTTCTTC.

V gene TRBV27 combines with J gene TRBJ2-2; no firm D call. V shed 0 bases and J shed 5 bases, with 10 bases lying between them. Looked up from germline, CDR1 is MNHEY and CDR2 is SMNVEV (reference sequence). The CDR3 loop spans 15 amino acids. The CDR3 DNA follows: TGTGCCAGCAGTTTATCAGGGCCAAGAACCGGGGAGCTGTTTTTT. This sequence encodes CASSLSGPRTGELFF.

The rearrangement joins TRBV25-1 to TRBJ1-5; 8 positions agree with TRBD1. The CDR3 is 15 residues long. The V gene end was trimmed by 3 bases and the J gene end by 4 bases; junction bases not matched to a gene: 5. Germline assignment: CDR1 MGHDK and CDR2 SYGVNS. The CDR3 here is CASSDGTGRNQPQHF. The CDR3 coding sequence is TGTGCCAGCAGTGACGGGACAGGAAGGAATCAGCCCCAGCATTTT. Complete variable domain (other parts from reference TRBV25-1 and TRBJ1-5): EADIYQTPRYLVIGTGKKITLECSQTMGHDKMYWYQQDPGMELHLIHYSYGVNSTEKGDLSSESTVSRIRTEHFPLTLESARPSHTSQYLCASSDGTGRNQPQHFGDGTRLSIL.

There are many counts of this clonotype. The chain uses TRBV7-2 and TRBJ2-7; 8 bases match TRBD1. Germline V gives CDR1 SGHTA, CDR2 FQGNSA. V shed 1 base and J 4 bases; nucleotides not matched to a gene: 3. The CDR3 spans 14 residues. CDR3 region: CASSLGQGWYEQYF. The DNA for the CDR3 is TGTGCCAGCAGCTTAGGACAGGGGTGGTACGAGCAGTACTTC.

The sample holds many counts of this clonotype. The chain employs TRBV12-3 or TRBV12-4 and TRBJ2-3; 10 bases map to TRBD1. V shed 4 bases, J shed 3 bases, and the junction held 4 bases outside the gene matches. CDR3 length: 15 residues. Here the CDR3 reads CASSSDRGMTDTQYF. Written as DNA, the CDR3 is TGTGCCAGCAGTTCGGACAGGGGGATGACAGATACGCAGTATTTT.

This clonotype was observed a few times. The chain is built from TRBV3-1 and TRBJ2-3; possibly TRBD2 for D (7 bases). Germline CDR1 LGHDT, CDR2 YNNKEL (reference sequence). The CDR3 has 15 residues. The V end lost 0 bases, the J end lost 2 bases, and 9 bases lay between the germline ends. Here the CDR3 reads CASSQEGGLTDTQYF. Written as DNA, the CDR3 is TGTGCCAGCAGCCAAGAGGGGGGGCTCACAGATACGCAGTATTTT.

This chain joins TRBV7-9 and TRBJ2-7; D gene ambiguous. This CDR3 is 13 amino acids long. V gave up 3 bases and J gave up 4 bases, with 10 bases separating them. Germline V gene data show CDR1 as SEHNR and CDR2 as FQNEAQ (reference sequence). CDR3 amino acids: CASSFSPQYEQYF. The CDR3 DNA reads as TGTGCCAGCAGCTTCTCTCCCCAATACGAGCAGTACTTC.

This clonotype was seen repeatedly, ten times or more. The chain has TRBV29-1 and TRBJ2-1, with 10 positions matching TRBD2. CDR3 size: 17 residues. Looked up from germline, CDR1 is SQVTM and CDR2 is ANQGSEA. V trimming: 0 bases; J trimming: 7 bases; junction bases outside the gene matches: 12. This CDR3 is CSVEDRGAGGPGNEQFF. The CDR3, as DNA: TGCAGCGTTGAAGATCGGGGAGCGGGAGGGCCGGGGAATGAGCAGTTCTTC.

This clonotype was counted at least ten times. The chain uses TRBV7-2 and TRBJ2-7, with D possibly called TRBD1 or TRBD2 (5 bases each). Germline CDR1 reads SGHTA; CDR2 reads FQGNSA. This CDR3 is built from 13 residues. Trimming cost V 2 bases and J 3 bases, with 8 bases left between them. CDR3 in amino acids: CASSLWGSYEQYF. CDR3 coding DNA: TGTGCCAGCAGCTTATGGGGGAGCTACGAGCAGTACTTC.

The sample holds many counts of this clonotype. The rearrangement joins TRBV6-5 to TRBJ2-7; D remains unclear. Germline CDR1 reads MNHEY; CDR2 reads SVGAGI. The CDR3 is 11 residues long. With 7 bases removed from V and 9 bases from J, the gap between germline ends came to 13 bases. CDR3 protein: CASNGPSGQYF. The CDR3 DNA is TGTGCCAGCAATGGACCCTCTGGGCAGTACTTC.

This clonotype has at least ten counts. The CDR3 bases are TGTGCCTGGAGGGACCAAGGACAGGAGATCACAGATACGCAGTATTTT. It yields the protein CAWRDQGQEITDTQYF. The genes are TRBV30 and TRBJ2-3; 7 bases align to TRBD1. Germline V lookup: CDR1 GTSNPN, CDR2 SVGIG (reference sequence). This CDR3 comprises 16 residues. Germline trimming cut 3 bases from V and 2 bases from J; bases unmatched to any gene: 11.

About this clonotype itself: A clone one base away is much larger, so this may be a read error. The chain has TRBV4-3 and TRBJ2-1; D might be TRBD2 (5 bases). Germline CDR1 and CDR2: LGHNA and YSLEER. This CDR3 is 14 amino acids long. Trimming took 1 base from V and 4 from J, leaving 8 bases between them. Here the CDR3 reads CASSQARGYNEQFF. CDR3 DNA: TGCGCCAGCAGCCAAGCTCGGGGTTACAATGAGCAGTTCTTC.

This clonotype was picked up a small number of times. As DNA, the CDR3 is TGTGCCAGTAGTATTCTAGCGGGGGGGCCGGACAATGAGCAGTTCTTC. The encoded protein is CASSILAGGPDNEQFF. This chain connects TRBV19 to TRBJ2-1, with TRBD2 matching over 12 bases. Trimming at V came to 3 bases and at J to 5 bases, leaving 5 bases not matched to a gene. The CDR3 is 16 amino acids. Germline V CDR1 and CDR2: LNHDA, SQIVND (reference sequence).

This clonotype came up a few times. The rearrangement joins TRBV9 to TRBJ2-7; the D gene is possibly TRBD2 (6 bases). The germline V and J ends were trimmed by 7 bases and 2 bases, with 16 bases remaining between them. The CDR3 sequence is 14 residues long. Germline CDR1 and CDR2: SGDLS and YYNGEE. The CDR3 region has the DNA TGTGCCAGCTGCGGGGCGGACCCAGCCTACGAGCAGTACTTC. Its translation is CASCGADPAYEQYF.

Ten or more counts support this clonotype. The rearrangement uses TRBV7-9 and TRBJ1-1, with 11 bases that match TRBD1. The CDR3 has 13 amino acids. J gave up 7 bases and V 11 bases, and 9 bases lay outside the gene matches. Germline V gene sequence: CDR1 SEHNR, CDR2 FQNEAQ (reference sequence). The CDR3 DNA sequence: TGTGCCGAGCGGACAGGGGGCTTGGATGAAGCTTTCTTT. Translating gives CAERTGGLDEAFF.

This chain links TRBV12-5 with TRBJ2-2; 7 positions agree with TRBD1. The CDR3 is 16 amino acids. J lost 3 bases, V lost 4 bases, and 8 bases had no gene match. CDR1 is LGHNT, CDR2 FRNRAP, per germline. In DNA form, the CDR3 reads TGTGCTAGTGGTTATGTTGGACAGGTTGACACCGGGGAGCTGTTTTTT. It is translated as CASGYVGQVDTGELFF.

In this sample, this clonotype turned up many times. The CDR3 loop reads CSVEIPGRGYEQYF. The CDR3 bases are TGCAGCGTTGAAATCCCAGGCCGGGGGTACGAGCAGTACTTC. The chain combines TRBV29-1 with TRBJ2-7, with D maybe TRBD2 (6 bases). Trimming left V 2 bases short and J 4 bases short, with 15 bases between. CDR3 length equals 14 residues. The V gene's germline CDR1 is SQVTM and CDR2 ANQGSEA.

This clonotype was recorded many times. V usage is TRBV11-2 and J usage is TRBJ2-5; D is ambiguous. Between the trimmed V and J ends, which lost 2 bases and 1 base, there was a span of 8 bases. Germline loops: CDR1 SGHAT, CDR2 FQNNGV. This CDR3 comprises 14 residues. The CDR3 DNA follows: TGTGCCAGCAGCTTAACGAACCGCCAAGAGACCCAGTACTTC. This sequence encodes CASSLTNRQETQYF. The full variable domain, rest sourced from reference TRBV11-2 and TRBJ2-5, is EAGVAQSPRYKIIEKRQSVAFWCNPISGHATLYWYQQILGQGPKLLIQFQNNGVVDDSQLPKDRFSAERLKGVDSTLKIQPAKLEDSAVYLCASSLTNRQETQYFGPGTRLLVL.

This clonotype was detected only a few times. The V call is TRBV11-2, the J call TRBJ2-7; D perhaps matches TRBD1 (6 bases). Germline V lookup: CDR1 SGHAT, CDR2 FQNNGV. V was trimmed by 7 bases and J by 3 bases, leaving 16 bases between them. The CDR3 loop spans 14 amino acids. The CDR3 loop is CASTQTGQGYEQYF. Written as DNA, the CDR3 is TGTGCCAGCACCCAAACGGGACAAGGCTACGAGCAGTACTTC.

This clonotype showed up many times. The CDR3 DNA reads TGTGCCAGCTCACCTAACCCGGGACTAGCGGACTACGAGCAGTACTTC. It translates to CASSPNPGLADYEQYF. This chain connects TRBV18 to TRBJ2-7; the match to TRBD2 covers 11 bases. This CDR3 contains 16 residues. V was pared by 3 bases and J by 3 bases, with 7 bases of the junction left unmatched. Germline-derived CDR1 and CDR2 are KGHSH and LQKENI.

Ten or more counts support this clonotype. The CDR3 loop is CASSYGVGDQPQHF. The CDR3 nucleotides are TGTGCCAGCAGTTATGGGGTCGGGGATCAGCCCCAGCATTTT. The chain uses TRBV6-2 or TRBV6-3 and TRBJ1-5, with D hard to call. The CDR3 sequence is 14 residues long. Germline V lookup: CDR1 MNHEY, CDR2 SVGEGT. Trimming cost V 3 bases and J 5 bases, with 11 bases left between them.

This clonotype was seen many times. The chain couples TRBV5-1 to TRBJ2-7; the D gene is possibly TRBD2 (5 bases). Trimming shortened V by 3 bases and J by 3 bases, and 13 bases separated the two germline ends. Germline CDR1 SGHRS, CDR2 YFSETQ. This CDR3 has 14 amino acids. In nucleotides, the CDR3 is TGCGCCAGCAGCTCACGAGGGCCGGTCTACGAGCAGTACTTC. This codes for CASSSRGPVYEQYF.